Listed here are 30 T cell receptor beta chains from one sample, sequenced in a study of OX40 agonist ivuxolimab in advanced cancers. Library preparation was by the immunoSEQ multiplex PCR assay. Drawn from immuneACCESS, this table holds only the in-frame rearrangements with V and J called that TCRdb kept. Clones are partly lost; checked studies trace under half to an unresolved V gene and leave the rest unexplained. This sample gives tens of thousands of clones in total; roughly 84% of them show up just once. The leading ten clones occupy 1.1% of the sample. Sample: CD4+ or CD8+ T cells sorted from blood, taken in a trial of the OX40 agonist ivuxolimab. All receptors derive from an adult with an advanced solid tumor such as melanoma, head and neck, liver or kidney cancer.

The chain combines TRBV4-3 with TRBJ1-2; D ambiguous. This CDR3 contains 16 residues. V lost 1 base to trimming and J lost 0 bases, with 12 bases between them. CDR1 and CDR2 from the germline V gene are LGHNA and YSLEER. CDR3 coding DNA: TGCGCCAGCAGCCAAGGAACAGCTTCAACTAACTATGGCTACACCTTC. Protein product: CASSQGTASTNYGYTF.

The gene calls are TRBV11-2 and TRBJ2-7; 7 bases are a match to TRBD1. Germline V CDR1 and CDR2: SGHAT, FQNNGV. J lost 7 bases, V lost 5 bases, and 17 bases had no gene match. The CDR3 has 16 residues. CDR3 protein: CASSAGGSDPFYEQYF. CDR3 nucleotides: TGTGCCAGCAGCGCAGGGGGTTCAGATCCTTTTTATGAGCAGTACTTC.

The rearrangement uses TRBV4-1 and TRBJ1-2; 7 nucleotides agree with TRBD1. The CDR3 sequence is 15 residues long. V gave up 2 bases and J gave up 3 bases; unmatched junction bases: 6. CDR1 is MGHRA, CDR2 YSYEKL, per germline. The CDR3 reads CASSQPDREYYGYTF. DNA for the CDR3: TGCGCCAGCAGCCAACCAGACAGGGAATACTATGGCTACACCTTC.

The chain carries TRBV25-1 and TRBJ2-3; D gene ambiguous. This CDR3 is built from 15 residues. Germline V gene sequence: CDR1 MGHDK, CDR2 SYGVNS. V was shortened by 0 bases and J by 5 bases, with 12 bases between the two germline ends. The CDR3 DNA is TGTGCCAGCAGTGAATATGGAGAGGTGGGAGATACGCAGTATTTT. The encoded protein is CASSEYGEVGDTQYF. Full variable domain (missing parts from reference TRBV25-1 and TRBJ2-3): EADIYQTPRYLVIGTGKKITLECSQTMGHDKMYWYQQDPGMELHLIHYSYGVNSTEKGDLSSESTVSRIRTEHFPLTLESARPSHTSQYLCASSEYGEVGDTQYFGPGTRLTVL.

This chain links TRBV18 with TRBJ2-2; 7 bases match TRBD1. J lost 7 bases, V lost 3 bases, and 8 bases had no gene match. This CDR3 region has 15 residues. In germline, CDR1 is KGHSH, CDR2 LQKENI. The CDR3 sequence: CASSPTTGRHGELFF. The CDR3 DNA follows: TGTGCCAGCTCACCTACGACAGGGCGGCACGGGGAGCTGTTTTTT.

This clone was recorded once. The V call is TRBV2, the J call TRBJ1-1, with D unclear. This CDR3 has 12 residues. V was cut by 3 bases and J by 1 base, with 3 bases left in between. Germline CDR1 SNHLY, CDR2 FYNNEI. The CDR3 spells CASSEGNTEAFF. The CDR3 DNA reads as TGTGCCAGCAGTGAGGGGAACACTGAAGCTTTCTTT.

The chain couples TRBV6-5 to TRBJ1-3; no firm D call. The germline V gene has CDR1 MNHEY and CDR2 SVGAGI. Trimming stripped 6 bases from V and 1 base from J, with 10 bases between. The CDR3 is 14 amino acids. The DNA of the CDR3 is TGTGCCAGCAGGCCCCCAGATTCTGGAAACACCATATATTTT. It codes for CASRPPDSGNTIYF.

The chain employs TRBV7-2 and TRBJ2-3; D is unresolved. Germline-derived CDR1 and CDR2 are SGHTA and FQGNSA. CDR3 length equals 14 residues. V lost 5 bases, J lost 0 bases, and 9 bases lay in between. CDR3 region: CASSQQASTDTQYF. DNA for the CDR3: TGTGCCAGCAGCCAGCAGGCGAGCACAGATACGCAGTATTTT. Using reference TRBV7-2 and TRBJ2-3 for the parts outside the CDR3, the full variable domain is GAGVSQSPSNKVTEKGKDVELRCDPISGHTALYWYRQSLGQGLEFLIYFQGNSAPDKSGLPSDRFSAERTGGSVSTLTIQRTQQEDSAVYLCASSQQASTDTQYFGPGTRLTVL.

The J gene is TRBJ2-1, the V gene TRBV7-6; tentatively, D is TRBD1 (6 bases). Germline CDR1 is SGHVS and CDR2 is FNYEAQ. V was shortened by 5 bases and J by 2 bases, with 16 bases between the two germline ends. The CDR3 contains 16 residues. CDR3 loop: CASSPGSRGPYNEQFF. The CDR3 DNA reads TGTGCCAGCAGCCCTGGAAGCAGGGGTCCCTACAATGAGCAGTTCTTC.

This clone was found once. V usage is TRBV7-8 and J usage is TRBJ2-5; D ambiguous. Germline loops: CDR1 SGHVS, CDR2 FQNEAQ. The CDR3 sequence is 13 residues long. V lost 3 bases, J lost 2 bases, and 7 bases lay in between. CDR3 region: CASSLVPQETQYF. The CDR3 nucleotides are TGTGCCAGCAGCTTGGTGCCGCAAGAGACCCAGTACTTC.

The chain uses TRBV7-2 and TRBJ2-1; 7 nucleotides align to TRBD1. The junction had 11 bases not matched to a gene; V was cut back by 6 bases and J by 6 bases. Germline-derived CDR1 and CDR2 are SGHTA and FQGNSA. The CDR3 length is 15 residues. Written as DNA, the CDR3 is TGTGCCAGCAGTCGACAGGGCTCGGAAAGCAATGAGCAGTTCTTC. The encoded protein is CASSRQGSESNEQFF.

The chain is built from TRBV7-3 and TRBJ2-5, with TRBD2 identical over 7 bases. Germline CDR1 is SGHTA and CDR2 is FQGTGA. The CDR3 has 14 amino acids. The junction had 6 bases not matched to a gene; V was cut back by 5 bases and J by 3 bases. As DNA, the CDR3 is TGTGCCAGCAGCCCAAGTGGGGGGGAAGAGACCCAGTACTTC. Protein: CASSPSGGEETQYF.

The chain has TRBV7-2 and TRBJ2-5; D uncertain. Germline V gene data show CDR1 as SGHTA and CDR2 as FQGNSA. This CDR3 has 15 residues. Trimming removed 0 bases at V and 2 bases at J, with 10 bases between. The chain's CDR3 is CASSLATGPQETQYF. CDR3 bases: TGTGCCAGCAGCTTAGCGACGGGTCCTCAAGAGACCCAGTACTTC.

The chain has TRBV6-5 and TRBJ2-3; the D is unclear. CDR3 length: 13 amino acids. V lost 2 bases and J lost 4, with 7 bases in between. The germline V gene encodes CDR1 MNHEY and CDR2 SVGAGI. The CDR3 DNA reads TGTGCCAGCAGTTACCCGGGCGCAGATACGCAGTATTTT. It encodes CASSYPGADTQYF.

This chain links TRBV11-3 with TRBJ2-1, with a tentative D call TRBD2 (6 bases). The CDR3 is 13 residues long. V was pared by 3 bases and J by 7 bases, with 10 bases between. Germline loops: CDR1 SGHNT, CDR2 YENEEA. This CDR3 is CASSFGGRNEQFF. CDR3 nucleotide sequence: TGTGCCAGCAGCTTCGGAGGGAGAAATGAGCAGTTCTTC. Looking up the rest from reference TRBV11-3 and TRBJ2-1 gives the full variable domain: EAGVVQSPRYKIIEKKQPVAFWCNPISGHNTLYWYLQNLGQGPELLIRYENEEAVDDSQLPKDRFSAERLKGVDSTLKIQPAELGDSAVYLCASSFGGRNEQFFGPGTRLTVL.

The chain employs TRBV6-1 and TRBJ1-1; 8 positions agree with TRBD1. Germline-derived CDR1 and CDR2 are MNHNS and SASEGT. Trimming took 4 bases from V and 3 from J; bases not matched to a gene: 1. The CDR3 spans 13 residues. The CDR3 bases are TGTGCCAGCAGTGCGGACAGGGACACTGAAGCTTTCTTT. Residues: CASSADRDTEAFF.

The chain has TRBV6-6 and TRBJ2-2, with TRBD1 identical over 7 bases. This CDR3 has 14 residues. Trimming took 4 bases from V and 3 from J; bases not matched to a gene: 2. Germline V gives CDR1 MNHNY, CDR2 SVGAGI (reference sequence). The CDR3 bases are TGTGCCAGCAGTTCGGGACAGTACACCGGGGAGCTGTTTTTT. Its protein is CASSSGQYTGELFF.

V usage is TRBV6-1 and J usage is TRBJ2-7, with 7 bases matching TRBD1. Trimming cost V 3 bases and J 6 bases; bases outside gene matches: 8. This CDR3 has 14 amino acids. The germline V gene encodes CDR1 MNHNS and CDR2 SASEGT. The CDR3, as DNA: TGTGCCAGCAGTGACAGGGGGTTCGTGTCCGAGCAGTACTTC. This gives the protein CASSDRGFVSEQYF.

The chain combines TRBV4-1 with TRBJ1-5, with a tentative D call TRBD1 (5 bases). This CDR3 region has 15 residues. V lost 1 base, J lost 5 bases, and 12 bases lay in between. Germline V gene lookup returns CDR1 MGHRA and CDR2 YSYEKL. CDR3 in amino acids: CASSQGVGGYQPQHF. In nucleotides, the CDR3 is TGCGCCAGCAGCCAAGGCGTGGGGGGTTATCAGCCCCAGCATTTT.

This clone was seen once. The rearrangement uses TRBV6-6 and TRBJ2-2, with D possibly matching TRBD2 (6 bases). V gave up 7 bases and J gave up 9 bases, with 15 bases separating them. Germline loops: CDR1 MNHNY, CDR2 SVGAGI (reference sequence). The CDR3 length is 13 residues. This CDR3 reads CASINTGAWELFF. The CDR3 nucleotides are TGTGCCAGCATTAACACGGGAGCCTGGGAGCTGTTTTTT.

The gene calls are TRBV15 and TRBJ2-1; D is unclear. Germline V gene lookup returns CDR1 LNHNV and CDR2 YYDKDF (reference sequence). V was trimmed by 1 base and J by 1 base, leaving 8 bases between them. The CDR3 runs 15 residues. As DNA, the CDR3 is TGTGCCACCAGCAGAGTTCCGGGTTCCTACAATGAGCAGTTCTTC. Translation gives CATSRVPGSYNEQFF. The variable domain in full, completed from reference TRBV15 and TRBJ2-1, reads DAMVIQNPRYQVTQFGKPVTLSCSQTLNHNVMYWYQQKSSQAPKLLFHYYDKDFNNEADTPDNFQSRRPNTSFCFLDIRSPGLGDTAMYLCATSRVPGSYNEQFFGPGTRLTVL.

The chain couples TRBV2 to TRBJ2-7; 9 bases agree with TRBD2. The CDR3 is 15 residues long. V dropped 2 bases and J dropped 3; count of bases not matched to a gene: 5. CDR1 is SNHLY and CDR2 is FYNNEI in the germline V gene. CDR3 loop: CASSEQRGDFYEQYF. CDR3 coding DNA: TGTGCCAGCAGTGAACAGCGGGGGGATTTCTACGAGCAGTACTTC.

V gene TRBV4-2 combines with J gene TRBJ2-3; TRBD2 agrees at 12 bases. With V trimmed by 1 base and J by 5 bases, 7 bases remained unmatched. CDR1 is LGHNA, CDR2 YNFKEQ, per germline. The CDR3 runs 17 residues. Here the CDR3 DNA reads TGTGCCAGCAGCCAAGGGGCTAGCGGGGGGGCCTTAGATACGCAGTATTTT. Amino acids: CASSQGASGGALDTQYF.

This clone was observed a few times. V usage is TRBV18 and J usage is TRBJ1-2, with a tentative D call TRBD1 (5 bases). Trimming pared 5 bases from V and 6 bases from J, leaving 16 bases between. The CDR3 spans 14 residues. The germline CDR1 and CDR2 sequences are KGHSH and LQKENI. The CDR3 spells CASSRGEEGNGYTF. CDR3 in DNA: TGTGCCAGCTCAAGAGGGGAAGAAGGGAATGGCTACACCTTC.

This chain connects TRBV7-3 to TRBJ2-1; D is unresolved. The V end lost 2 bases, the J end lost 1 base, and 6 bases lay between the germline ends. CDR1 and CDR2 from the germline V gene are SGHTA and FQGTGA. CDR3 length: 14 amino acids. For the CDR3, the DNA is TGTGCCAGCAGCTTATCCTCGTCCTACAATGAGCAGTTCTTC. Protein: CASSLSSSYNEQFF.

This clone was detected once. The rearrangement uses TRBV6-6 and TRBJ1-4; D is unresolved. From germline, CDR1 is MNHNY and CDR2 SVGAGI (reference sequence). The CDR3 has 11 amino acids. Trimming stripped 2 bases from V and 10 bases from J, with 5 bases between. The CDR3 reads CASSYSLKLFF. In DNA form, the CDR3 reads TGTGCCAGCAGTTACAGTCTAAAACTGTTTTTT.

The chain couples TRBV14 to TRBJ2-3, with TRBD2 identical over 7 bases. The CDR3 consists of 18 residues. From germline, CDR1 is SGHDN and CDR2 FVKESK. V shed 1 base and J 2 bases; nucleotides not matched to a gene: 12. This chain's CDR3 is CASSQGHGAGRITDTQYF. CDR3 DNA sequence: TGTGCCAGCAGCCAAGGTCATGGAGCGGGGCGGATCACAGATACGCAGTATTTT.

The V gene is TRBV7-2, the J gene TRBJ2-3; D tentatively reads TRBD1 or TRBD2 (6 bases each). The V gene lost 6 bases and the J gene lost 0 bases, with 22 bases spanning the gap. This CDR3 has 18 residues. CDR1 and CDR2 from the germline V gene are SGHTA and FQGNSA. Here the CDR3 DNA reads TGTGCCAGCAGACCCGCCGGGGGTCAGGGACAAAGCACAGATACGCAGTATTTT. Amino acids: CASRPAGGQGQSTDTQYF. The full variable domain, completed using reference TRBV7-2 and TRBJ2-3, is GAGVSQSPSNKVTEKGKDVELRCDPISGHTALYWYRQSLGQGLEFLIYFQGNSAPDKSGLPSDRFSAERTGGSVSTLTIQRTQQEDSAVYLCASRPAGGQGQSTDTQYFGPGTRLTVL.

The gene calls are TRBV9 and TRBJ2-3, with 9 bases lining up with TRBD1. The CDR3 totals 16 residues. CDR1 is SGDLS, CDR2 YYNGEE, per germline. Unmatched junction bases numbered 11, after V lost 4 bases and J lost 5 bases. The CDR3 bases are TGTGCCAGCAGCACTCGGGGGACAGGGCAGCAAGATACGCAGTATTTT. This encodes CASSTRGTGQQDTQYF.

The J gene is TRBJ1-3, the V gene TRBV12-5; D not certain. V lost 0 bases to trimming and J lost 0 bases, with 15 bases between them. CDR1 is LGHNT, CDR2 FRNRAP, per germline. The CDR3 extends over 18 amino acids. CDR3 coding DNA: TGTGCTAGTGGTTTGGTATTGGGATCAACTAGCTCTGGAAACACCATATATTTT. Translated, it gives CASGLVLGSTSSGNTIYF.